This record looks at one T cell receptor beta chain sequence and its context. Authors' methods: Reference gene primer amplification gave nucleated cell count estimates. Clones were read by immunoSEQ multiplex PCR, and TCRdb kept only the in-frame ones, dropping some. V, J and clone size derive from that table, while D and trimming were established from the DNA sequence. Of more than 85,000 clones in the sample, approximately 82% are singletons; the top ten hold around 3.5%. This entry is derived from a study of blood T cell repertoires in COVID-19. At the level of the study: The United States, Italy and Spain supplied acute and convalescent COVID-19 samples. PBMCs, B-cell-depleted T cells, or T cells were the source of the cDNA or gDNA that made up the material.

The CDR3 runs to 14 residues. Germline V lookup: CDR1 SGHRS, CDR2 YFSETQ. V shed 0 bases and J shed 7 bases, with 13 bases lying between them. V and J are TRBV5-1 and TRBJ1-2; D is possibly TRBD1 (6 bases). The TCR sequence derives from a woman at least 80 years old with acute or convalescent COVID-19. The sequencing input was peripheral blood. CDR3 nucleotides: TGCGCCAGCAGCTTGGACGCGGGGGCGGCTGGCTACACCTTC. Amino acids: CASSLDAGAAGYTF. Complete variable domain (other parts from reference TRBV5-1 and TRBJ1-2): KAGVTQTPRYLIKTRGQQVTLSCSPISGHRSVSWYQQTPGQGLQFLFEYFSETQRNKGNFPGRFSGRQFSNSRSEMNVSTLELGDSALYLCASSLDAGAAGYTFGSGTRLTVV.